This T cell receptor beta chain was observed in a study of cytomegalovirus exposure and HLA in healthy donors. The PCR employed 60 Vbeta primers together with 13 Jbeta primers. Data came from immunoSEQ multiplex PCR; TCRdb stores just in-frame clones and leaves some out. Among fewer than 45,000 clones listed, approximately 76% were seen once. Notes on this clone: Its specificity is unknown.

General study results and limits: In an earlier analysis, most TCR beta V segments were productive about 87% or about 30% of the time. A later analysis linked a missense DCLRE1C variant to TCR beta V- and J-gene trimming. Per a later analysis, HLA-associated TCR beta chains showed more clonal expansion than other, equally common TCR beta chains. Immune exposure was documented only through CMV serostatus.

This CDR3 is built from 14 residues. In germline, CDR1 is SGHRS, CDR2 YFSETQ. V was cut by 0 bases and J by 6 bases, with 12 bases left in between. The receptor's source is a woman aged 25 to 39 in good health and CMV-seropositive. The gene calls are TRBV5-1 and TRBJ1-1; no clear D gene. The sequencing input was PBMCs. The CDR3: CASSLDFSGPEAFF. The CDR3 DNA sequence: TGCGCCAGCAGCTTGGATTTCAGCGGGCCTGAAGCTTTCTTT.